Each of the 17 T cell receptor beta chains below was sequenced from the same sample in a study of blood T cell repertoires in COVID-19. TCRdb's table, derived via immunoSEQ multiplex PCR, lists solely in-frame clones and lacks some. The data show a few hundred thousand clones, 85% to 90% seen once. The sample consisted of peripheral blood. The receptors stem from a woman between 40 and 50 years old with acute or convalescent COVID-19.

This chain links TRBV6-2 or TRBV6-3 with TRBJ1-1, with no clear D. The germline V gene encodes CDR1 MNHEY and CDR2 SVGEGT. Between the trimmed V and J ends, which lost 4 bases and 9 bases, there was a span of 18 bases. The CDR3 sequence is 14 residues long. The CDR3 loop reads CASSSFNSGQKAFF. The DNA of the CDR3 is TGTGCCAGCAGTTCCTTTAATTCTGGGCAGAAAGCTTTCTTT.

This clone turned up a few times. Here the CDR3 DNA reads TGTGCCAGCAGCCAGACGACAGGGGGTTATTCACCCCTCCACTTT. Protein: CASSQTTGGYSPLHF. This chain connects TRBV3-1 (or the pseudogene TRBV3-2) to TRBJ1-6; TRBD1 matches at 9 bases. V gave up 3 bases and J gave up 8 bases; unmatched junction bases: 5. The CDR3 runs to 15 residues. Germline V gene data show CDR1 as LGHDT and CDR2 as YNNKEL (reference sequence).

On this clone itself: Other DNA sequences in the same sample also yield this CDR3. The V call is TRBV11-2, the J call TRBJ2-7; perhaps TRBD1 as D (6 bases). Trimming stripped 0 bases from V and 2 bases from J, with 11 bases between. CDR3 length: 15 residues. Germline CDR1 and CDR2: SGHAT and FQNNGV. The CDR3 bases are TGTGCCAGCAGCTTAGAGGGCAGGGGCGCCTACGAGCAGTACGTC. As protein: CASSLEGRGAYEQYV.

This clone came up once. This chain joins TRBV19 and TRBJ2-2; D is ambiguous. Deletions cut 8 bases from V and 3 bases from J, with 16 bases between. This CDR3 spans 15 amino acids. CDR1 is LNHDA, CDR2 SQIVND, per germline (reference sequence). CDR3 sequence reads: CASSPYQTYTGELFF. CDR3 in DNA: TGTGCCAGTTCCCCCTACCAAACTTACACCGGGGAGCTGTTTTTT.

The V and J genes are TRBV5-1 and TRBJ2-7; 10 bases align to TRBD1. V gave up 3 bases and J gave up 7 bases; unmatched junction bases: 7. The CDR3 has 14 amino acids. CDR1 is SGHRS, CDR2 YFSETQ, per germline. The CDR3 protein is CASSSTGTGDEQYV. CDR3 in DNA: TGCGCCAGCAGCTCAACCGGGACAGGGGATGAGCAGTACGTC.

V and J are TRBV29-1 and TRBJ1-1, with 10 bases identical to TRBD1. The CDR3 loop spans 15 amino acids. V trimming: 4 bases; J trimming: 7 bases; junction bases outside the gene matches: 12. Per germline, CDR1 SQVTM and CDR2 ANQGSEA. This CDR3 is CSVAAGTGAPIEAFF. CDR3 coding DNA: TGCAGCGTTGCGGCCGGGACAGGGGCCCCGATTGAAGCTTTCTTT.

This chain links TRBV4-1 with TRBJ2-5; TRBD2 aligns across 7 bases. The CDR3 covers 15 residues. V trimming: 2 bases; J trimming: 4 bases; junction bases outside the gene matches: 7. CDR1 MGHRA and CDR2 YSYEKL come from the germline V gene. CDR3 sequence: CASSQRAGFGETQYF. Here the CDR3 DNA reads TGCGCCAGCAGCCAAAGAGCGGGGTTCGGAGAGACCCAGTACTTC.

This chain links TRBV6-5 with TRBJ2-5; D is unclear. This CDR3 has 14 residues. Trimming took 0 bases from V and 11 from J, leaving 16 bases between them. Germline V gene data show CDR1 as MNHEY and CDR2 as SVGAGI. The CDR3 DNA follows: TGTGCCAGCAGTTACTCGTTGGCAGCTAGGAGACAGTACTTC. Protein sequence: CASSYSLAARRQYF.

This clone came up a few times. The J gene is TRBJ1-2, the V gene TRBV6-6; D uncertain. CDR1 and CDR2 from the germline V gene are MNHNY and SVGAGI (reference sequence). The CDR3 length is 11 residues. The ends were cut back, 6 bases at V and 9 bases at J, with 11 bases in the middle. In DNA, the CDR3 is TGTGCCAGCAGGGAGAATAAGAGCTACACCTTC. This gives the protein CASRENKSYTF.

The chain employs TRBV7-2 and TRBJ1-1; TRBD1 aligns across 10 bases. Trimming took 5 bases from V and 5 from J; bases not matched to a gene: 11. The CDR3 runs to 16 residues. The germline CDR1 and CDR2 sequences are SGHTA and FQGNSA. CDR3: CASSPRRTGGGTEAFF. The CDR3 region has the DNA TGTGCCAGCAGCCCCCGGAGGACAGGGGGGGGAACTGAAGCTTTCTTT.

The chain links TRBV5-1 to TRBJ1-2, with D possibly matching TRBD1 (6 bases). The CDR3 is 17 residues long. Trimming left V 4 bases short and J 0 bases short, with 19 bases between. Per the germline V gene, CDR1 is SGHRS and CDR2 is YFSETQ. CDR3 sequence: CASSLREGDLPNYGYTF. CDR3 nucleotide sequence: TGCGCCAGCAGCCTCAGAGAGGGGGACCTTCCTAACTATGGCTACACCTTC.

V is TRBV2 and J is TRBJ1-2, with D possibly being TRBD1 (6 bases). Trimming left V 9 bases short and J 1 base short, with 12 bases between. Germline CDR1 is SNHLY and CDR2 is FYNNEI. The CDR3 length is 13 residues. The CDR3 nucleotides are TGTGCCAGGGCGGACAGTTATAACTATGGCTACACCTTC. Translation: CARADSYNYGYTF.

The gene calls are TRBV29-1 and TRBJ2-1; 11 bases agree with TRBD2. The CDR3 spans 13 residues. V dropped 2 bases and J dropped 6; count of bases not matched to a gene: 0. Germline CDR1 and CDR2: SQVTM and ANQGSEA. The DNA for the CDR3 is TGCAGCGTTGAACTAGCGGGGGGCAATGAGCAGTTCTTC. Amino acid sequence: CSVELAGGNEQFF.

The chain has TRBV7-9 and TRBJ1-2; D ambiguous. This CDR3 is 12 amino acids long. The germline gives CDR1 SEHNR, CDR2 FQNEAQ (reference sequence). V shed 1 base and J shed 6 bases, with 6 bases lying between them. The CDR3 is CASSLGLDGYTF. CDR3 in DNA: TGTGCCAGCAGCTTAGGACTGGATGGCTACACCTTC. Full variable domain (outside the CDR3, taken from reference TRBV7-9 and TRBJ1-2): DTGVSQNPRHKITKRGQNVTFRCDPISEHNRLYWYRQTLGQGPEFLTYFQNEAQLEKSRLLSDRFSAERPKGSFSTLEIQRTEQGDSAMYLCASSLGLDGYTFGSGTRLTVV.

The chain couples TRBV5-1 to TRBJ2-5, with D unresolved. Germline values: CDR1 SGHRS, CDR2 YFSETQ. CDR3 length equals 11 residues. The germline V and J ends were trimmed by 7 bases and 3 bases, with 7 bases remaining between them. As DNA, the CDR3 is TGCGCCAGCCGCTCCGAAGAGACCCAGTACTTC. This sequence encodes CASRSEETQYF.

J is TRBJ1-1 and V is TRBV5-1, with 9 bases identical to TRBD1. This CDR3 is 16 amino acids long. Looked up from germline, CDR1 is SGHRS and CDR2 is YFSETQ. V gave up 5 bases and J gave up 0 bases; unmatched junction bases: 8. In DNA form, the CDR3 reads TGCGCCAGCAGAACGGGACAGGGCACCATGAACACTGAAGCTTTCTTT. Protein sequence: CASRTGQGTMNTEAFF.

V is TRBV25-1 and J is TRBJ2-3, with D perhaps TRBD2 (7 bases). Germline V lookup: CDR1 MGHDK, CDR2 SYGVNS. V was shortened by 5 bases and J by 2 bases, with 20 bases between the two germline ends. This CDR3 is 17 amino acids long. CDR3 nucleotides: TGTGCCAGCAGTCTTTTGGGGGGGGCGATGACCACAGATACGCAGTATTTT. Protein: CASSLLGGAMTTDTQYF.